This TCR beta chain was obtained from a study of beta chain features in type 1 diabetes. In the study overall: Analysis included over 90 million sorted cells drawn from all samples.

This clone was found a few times. Its antigen is not known. Overall study results and limits: The study found moderately but significantly shorter TCRB CDR3s in all four CD4+ subsets of Type 1 diabetes patients.

Germline assignment: CDR1 LGHNA and CDR2 YNFKEQ. The CDR3 runs to 16 residues. V lost 3 bases to trimming and J lost 2 bases, with 16 bases between them. Expressed TCRB transcripts were sequenced after all isolated RNA was converted to cDNA. This table comes from immunoSEQ multiplex PCR, and its TCRdb copy is limited to in-frame clones, with some not included. Among under 250,000 clones, 11% to 15% were seen once, and the ten largest hold approximately 0.024%. The sequenced sample was naive CD4+ T cells from blood. The chain has TRBV4-2 and TRBJ1-1; D is perhaps TRBD1 (6 bases). This clonotype was sampled from a woman between 40 and 55 years old in good health. The CDR3 spells CASSQLMTGANTEAFF. CDR3 DNA: TGTGCCAGCAGCCAGCTGATGACAGGAGCAAACACTGAAGCTTTCTTT.